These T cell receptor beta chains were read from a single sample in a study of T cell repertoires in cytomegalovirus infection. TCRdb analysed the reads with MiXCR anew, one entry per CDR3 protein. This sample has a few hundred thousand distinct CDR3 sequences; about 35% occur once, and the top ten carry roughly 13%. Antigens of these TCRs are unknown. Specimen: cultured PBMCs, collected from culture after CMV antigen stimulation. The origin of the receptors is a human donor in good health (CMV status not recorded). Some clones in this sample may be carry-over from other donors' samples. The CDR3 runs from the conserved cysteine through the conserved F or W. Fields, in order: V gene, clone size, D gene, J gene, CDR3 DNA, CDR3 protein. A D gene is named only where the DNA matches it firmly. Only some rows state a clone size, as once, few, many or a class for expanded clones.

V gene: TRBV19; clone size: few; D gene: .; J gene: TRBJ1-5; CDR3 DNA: TGTGCCAGTAGTATAGGGCATCAGCCCCAGCATTTT; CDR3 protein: CASSIGHQPQHF
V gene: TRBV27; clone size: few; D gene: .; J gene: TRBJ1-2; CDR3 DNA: TGTGCCAGCAGTCCCTTCCGGAACTATGGCTACACCTTC; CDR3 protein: CASSPFRNYGYTF
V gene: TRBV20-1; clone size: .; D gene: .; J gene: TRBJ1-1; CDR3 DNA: TGCAGTGCTAGAGCGTCGGGAGGACCAATGAACACTGAAGCTTTCTTT; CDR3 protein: CSARASGGPMNTEAFF
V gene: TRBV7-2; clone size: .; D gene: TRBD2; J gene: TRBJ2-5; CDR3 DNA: TGTGCCAGCAGCTACCTAAGGACTAGCGGAGAGACCCAGTACTTC; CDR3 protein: CASSYLRTSGETQYF
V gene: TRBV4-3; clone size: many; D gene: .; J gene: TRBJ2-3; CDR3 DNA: TGCGCCAGCAGCCTCCGTCCGGCGGTCAGCACAGATACGCAGTATTTT; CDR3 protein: CASSLRPAVSTDTQYF
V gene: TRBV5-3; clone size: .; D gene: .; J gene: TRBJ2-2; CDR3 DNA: TGTGCCAGAAGCTTGACAGCCAAGGGCTCAAACATTCCGAACACCGGGGAGCTGTTTTTT; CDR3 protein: CARSLTAKGSNIPNTGELFF
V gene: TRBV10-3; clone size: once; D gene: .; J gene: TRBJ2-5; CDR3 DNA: TGTGCCATCAGTGAGTTCCCTTCGGGCTCGTACCAAGAGACCCAGTACTTC; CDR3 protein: CAISEFPSGSYQETQYF
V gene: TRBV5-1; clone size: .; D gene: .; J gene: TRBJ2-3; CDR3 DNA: TGCGCCAGCAGCTCATCCGGGGATAATACGCAGTATTTT; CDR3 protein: CASSSSGDNTQYF
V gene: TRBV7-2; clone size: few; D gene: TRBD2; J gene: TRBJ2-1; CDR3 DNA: TGTGCCAGCAGCTTAGCACTAGCGGGGTTTATGGATGAGCAGTTCTTC; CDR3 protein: CASSLALAGFMDEQFF
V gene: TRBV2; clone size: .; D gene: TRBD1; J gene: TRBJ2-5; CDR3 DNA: TGTGCCAGCAGTGGAGACAGGGGTGACCAAGAGACCCAGTACTTC; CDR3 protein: CASSGDRGDQETQYF
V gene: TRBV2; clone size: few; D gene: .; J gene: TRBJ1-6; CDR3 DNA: TGTGCCAGCAGTGACCCCGGACCTAAATCACCCCTCCACTTT; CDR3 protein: CASSDPGPKSPLHF
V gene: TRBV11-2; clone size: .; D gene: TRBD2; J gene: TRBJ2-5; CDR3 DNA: TGTGCCAGCAGCCCTTTGGGACTAGCGGATCAAGAGACCCAGTACTTC; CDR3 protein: CASSPLGLADQETQYF
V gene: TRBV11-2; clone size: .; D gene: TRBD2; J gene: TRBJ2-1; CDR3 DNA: TGTGCCAGCAGCTTAGTGACTTTAGCGGGAGGCTTCAATGAGCAGTTCTTC; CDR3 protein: CASSLVTLAGGFNEQFF
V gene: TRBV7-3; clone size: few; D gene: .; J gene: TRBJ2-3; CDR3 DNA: TGTGCCAGCAGCTTAGGACTAACCACTAGCACAGATACGCAGTATTTT; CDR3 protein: CASSLGLTTSTDTQYF
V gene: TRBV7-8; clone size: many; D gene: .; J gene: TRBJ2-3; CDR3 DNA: TGTGCCAGCAGCTTGGCGGGACCAAGCACAGATACGCAGTATTTT; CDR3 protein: CASSLAGPSTDTQYF
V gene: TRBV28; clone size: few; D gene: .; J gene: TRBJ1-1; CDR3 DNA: TGTGCCAGCAGCCCACATCCACCGGGAGCTTTCTTT; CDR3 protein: CASSPHPPGAFF
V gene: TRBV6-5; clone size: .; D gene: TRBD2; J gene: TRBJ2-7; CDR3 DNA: TGTGCCAGCAGTTCCAATATGGCGGGAGGGTACGAGCAGTACTTC; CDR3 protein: CASSSNMAGGYEQYF
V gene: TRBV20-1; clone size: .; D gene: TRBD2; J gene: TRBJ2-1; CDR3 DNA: TGCAGTGCTAGAGCTGACGGGAGGGCTTACTACAATGAGCAGTTCTTC; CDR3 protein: CSARADGRAYYNEQFF
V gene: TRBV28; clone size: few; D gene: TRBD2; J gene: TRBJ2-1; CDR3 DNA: TGTGCCAGCAGTTTATCCCGTGTCACTAGCGTGGATACGTTC; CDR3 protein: CASSLSRVTSVDTF
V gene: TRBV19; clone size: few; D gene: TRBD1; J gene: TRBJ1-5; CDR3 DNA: TGTGCCAGTAGTGAACAGGGGGCCTTCAATCAGCCCCAGCATTTT; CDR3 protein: CASSEQGAFNQPQHF
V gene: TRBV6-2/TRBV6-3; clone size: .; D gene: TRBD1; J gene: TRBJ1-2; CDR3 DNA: TGTGCCAGCAGTCAGCCCGACAGGGGCCCTTACTATGGCTACACCTTC; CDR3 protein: CASSQPDRGPYYGYTF
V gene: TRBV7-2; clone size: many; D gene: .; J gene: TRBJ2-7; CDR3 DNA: TGTGCCAGCAGCCACTCCCGTGGGGGCGGGAGCTCCTACGAGCAGTACTTC; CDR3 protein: CASSHSRGGGSSYEQYF
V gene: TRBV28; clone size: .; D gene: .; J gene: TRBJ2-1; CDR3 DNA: TGTGCCAGCTCCATACGACCCCAGAACAATGAGCAGTTCTTC; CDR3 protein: CASSIRPQNNEQFF
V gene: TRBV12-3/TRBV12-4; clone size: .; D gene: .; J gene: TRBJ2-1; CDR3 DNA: TGTGCCAGCAGCGCTGACAATTGGAGCTCCTACAATGAGCAGTTCTTC; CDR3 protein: CASSADNWSSYNEQFF
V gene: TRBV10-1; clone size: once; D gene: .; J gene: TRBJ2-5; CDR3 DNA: TGCGCCAGCAGTGAACAGGCCCAAGAGACCCAGTACTTC; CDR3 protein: CASSEQAQETQYF
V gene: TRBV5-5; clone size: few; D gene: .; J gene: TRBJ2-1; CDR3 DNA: TGTGCCAGCAGCTTGGACATCGGACCCTACAATGAGCAGTTCTTC; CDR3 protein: CASSLDIGPYNEQFF
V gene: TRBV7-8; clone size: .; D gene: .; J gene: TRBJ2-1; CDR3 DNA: TGTGCCAGCAGCTTAGGCGGGGACCCCTACAATGAGCAGTTCTTC; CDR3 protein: CASSLGGDPYNEQFF
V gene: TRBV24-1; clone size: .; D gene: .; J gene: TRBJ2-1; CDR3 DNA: TGTGCCACCAGTGATCTATCAGGGGTTGAGCAGTTCTTC; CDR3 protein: CATSDLSGVEQFF
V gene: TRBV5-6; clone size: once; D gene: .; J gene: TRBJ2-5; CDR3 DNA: TGTGCCAGCAGCTTGTTAAAGGGCAGCCGGTTACAAGAGACCCAGTACTTC; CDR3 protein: CASSLLKGSRLQETQYF
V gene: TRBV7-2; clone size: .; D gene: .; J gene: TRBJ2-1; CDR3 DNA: TGTGCCAGCAGCTTGGGGGCCCTAGGGCTAGCCATTGGGAGGAATGAGCAGTTCTTC; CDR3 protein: CASSLGALGLAIGRNEQFF
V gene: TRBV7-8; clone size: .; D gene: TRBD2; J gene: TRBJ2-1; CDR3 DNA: TGTGCCAGCAGCTTATTCCCTCCCTCCTTTACTAGCGGGAGAATAAATGAGCAGTTCTTC; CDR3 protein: CASSLFPPSFTSGRINEQFF
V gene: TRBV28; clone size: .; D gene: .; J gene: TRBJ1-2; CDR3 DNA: TGTGCCAGCAGTTCCGAGGCAGCTAGCTATGGCTACACCTTC; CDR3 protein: CASSSEAASYGYTF
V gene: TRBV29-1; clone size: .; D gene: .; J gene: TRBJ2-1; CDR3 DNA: TGCAGCGTTGATTCAGACAGATACAATGAGCAGTTCTTC; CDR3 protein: CSVDSDRYNEQFF
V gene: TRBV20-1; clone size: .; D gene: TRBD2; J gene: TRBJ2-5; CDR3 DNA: TGCAGTGCCCGGCGACTAGCGGGAGGCCAAGAGACCCAGTACTTC; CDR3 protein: CSARRLAGGQETQYF
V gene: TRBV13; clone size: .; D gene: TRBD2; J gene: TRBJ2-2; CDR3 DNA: TGTGCCAGCAGCACTTGGACTAGCCCGAACACCGGGGAGCTGTTTTTT; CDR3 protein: CASSTWTSPNTGELFF
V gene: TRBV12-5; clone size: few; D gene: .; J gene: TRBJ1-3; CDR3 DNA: TGTGCTAGTGGTTTGACAGGTGGAAACACCATATATTTT; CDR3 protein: CASGLTGGNTIYF
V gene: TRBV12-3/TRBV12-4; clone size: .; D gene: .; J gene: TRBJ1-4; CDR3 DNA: TGTGCCAGCAGCCGATCGTCCGGGGAGGAAAATGAAAAACTGTTTTTT; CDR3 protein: CASSRSSGEENEKLFF
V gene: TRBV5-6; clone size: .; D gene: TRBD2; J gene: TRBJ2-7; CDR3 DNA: TGTGCCAGCAGCTACCGCTTGTACGGGAGGAACGAGCAGTACTTC; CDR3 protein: CASSYRLYGRNEQYF
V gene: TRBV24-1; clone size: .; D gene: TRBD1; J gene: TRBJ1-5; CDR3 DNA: TGTGCCACCAGTGACACAGGGGTTAGCAATCAGCCCCAGCATTTT; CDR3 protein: CATSDTGVSNQPQHF
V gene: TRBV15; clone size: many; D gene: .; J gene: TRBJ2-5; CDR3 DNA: TGTGCCACCAACGACCGGGCCGCCTCAGAATCCCAGTACTTC; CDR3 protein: CATNDRAASESQYF
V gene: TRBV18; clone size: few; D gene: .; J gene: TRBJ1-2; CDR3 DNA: TGTGCCAGCTCACCCGCGCGGCAGGGCTATGGCTACACCTTC; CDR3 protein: CASSPARQGYGYTF
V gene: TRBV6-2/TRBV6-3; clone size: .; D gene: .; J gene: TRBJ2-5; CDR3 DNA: TGTGCCAGCAGTTACGGTCCCGGGAGAGGAGTCGAGACCCAGTACTTC; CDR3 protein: CASSYGPGRGVETQYF
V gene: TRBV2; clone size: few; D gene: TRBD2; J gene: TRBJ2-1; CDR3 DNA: TGTGCCAGCAGTGATATTCCTAGCGGCAACTACAATGAGCAGTTCTTC; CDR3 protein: CASSDIPSGNYNEQFF
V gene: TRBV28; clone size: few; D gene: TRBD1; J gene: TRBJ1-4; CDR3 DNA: TGTGCCAGCAGTTTACCTATCTTACAGGGGATTTATGAAAAACTGTTTTTT; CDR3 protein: CASSLPILQGIYEKLFF
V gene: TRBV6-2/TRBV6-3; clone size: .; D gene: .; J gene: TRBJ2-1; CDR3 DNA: TGTGCCAGCAGTCCCCGGCTGGGGAGCTCCTACAATGAGCAGTTCTTC; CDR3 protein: CASSPRLGSSYNEQFF
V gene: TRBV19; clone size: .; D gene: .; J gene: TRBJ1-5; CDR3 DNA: TGTGCCAGTAGTATTTGGGGGGCCAATCAGCCCCAGCATTTT; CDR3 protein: CASSIWGANQPQHF
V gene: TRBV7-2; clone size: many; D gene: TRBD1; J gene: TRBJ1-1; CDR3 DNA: TGTGCCAGCAGCCGGGACAGAACGGCTTTCTTT; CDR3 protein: CASSRDRTAFF
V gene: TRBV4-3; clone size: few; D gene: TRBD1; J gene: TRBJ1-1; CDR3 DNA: TGCGCCAGCAGCCAAGAACTGAGACAGGGGGCAAGAGCTTTCTTT; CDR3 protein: CASSQELRQGARAFF